The rows below give T cell receptor beta chains drawn from one sample of a study of graft-versus-host responses after intestinal transplantation. These receptors have no known antigen. TCRdb's table, derived via immunoSEQ multiplex PCR, lists solely in-frame clones and lacks some. The profile shows about 94,000 clones, about 91% of them singletons. Material: unstimulated CD8+ T cells sorted from spleen or lymph node cells, obtained before intestinal transplant. Receptor source: a human donor who received an intestinal transplant. Both conserved end residues are part of each CDR3. Expanded clones are given a class, and other clones once, few, many or no size at all.

>TRBV4-1|TRBJ2-1|.
CASSPRGGYEQFF
>TRBV5-4|TRBJ2-1|.
CASSPYLAGDVYEQFF
>TRBV7-8|TRBJ2-7|.
CASRPTGSYEQYF
>TRBV5-5|TRBJ2-4|.
CASSLVQQNIQYF
>TRBV27|TRBJ2-7|.
CASSLAGGPYEQYF
>TRBV30|TRBJ2-1|.
CAWSVLGAGIPNEQFF
>TRBV4-3|TRBJ2-2|.
CASSPMTLGGELFF
>TRBV5-1|TRBJ2-7|.
CASSPGQGAGYEQYF
>TRBV5-6|TRBJ2-1|.
CASSFGGRVGSYNEQFF
>TRBV14|TRBJ1-2|.
CASSQSGHYGYTF
>TRBV18|TRBJ1-1|.
CASSPGTGYTEAFF
>TRBV5-1|TRBJ2-3|.
CASSLAQGGTDTQYF
>TRBV18|TRBJ2-3|.
CASSLSGEFTDTQYF
>TRBV4-1|TRBJ2-5|.
CASSQLTGLGETQYF
>TRBV13|TRBJ2-7|.
CASSLQQGYEQYF
>TRBV6-1|TRBJ2-7|.
CASSAFRDLLYEQYF
>TRBV30|TRBJ1-1|once
CAWSRDSLDPEAFF
>TRBV7-9|TRBJ2-1|.
CASSSLPTENNEQFF
>TRBV19|.|.
CASSPTLSYEQYF
>TRBV4-3|TRBJ1-1|.
CASSRFGSTEAFF
>TRBV4-2|TRBJ1-1|.
CASSQVVTLETEAFF
>TRBV7-9|TRBJ1-1|.
CASSPWTGGVNTEAFF
>TRBV29-1|TRBJ1-2|.
CSTEDNQGYTF
>TRBV30|TRBJ2-2|.
CAWSTKGYGELFF
>TRBV4-1|TRBJ1-2|.
CASSQRGGGTYGYTF
>TRBV9|TRBJ2-3|.
CASSDGGETDTQYF
>TRBV13|TRBJ2-7|once
CASSFPGQTYEQYF
>TRBV5-1|TRBJ2-7|.
CASSLESSGAPYEQYF
>TRBV5-1|TRBJ2-4|.
CASSLTRTGKNIQYF
>TRBV6-5|TRBJ1-2|.
CASSLGGSYGYTF
>TRBV28|TRBJ2-7|once
CASSSSSNPPTYEQYF
>TRBV27|TRBJ2-7|once
CASADRGYEQYF
>TRBV6-6|TRBJ2-5|.
CASSYEREWETQYF
>TRBV11-2|TRBJ1-2|.
CASSSAGGSVNYGYTF
>TRBV29-1|TRBJ2-1|.
CSVDPGGFNEQFF
>TRBV11-2|TRBJ2-1|.
CASSFSSGDGEQFF
>TRBV2|TRBJ2-1|.
CASSSSGRLEEQFF
>TRBV19|TRBJ1-5|.
CASSRTAYSNQPQHF
>TRBV30|TRBJ2-3|.
CAWSPGRGGSDTQYF
>TRBV7-9|TRBJ1-3|.
CASSLALPVLSGNTIYF
>TRBV7-9|TRBJ2-1|.
CASSPQGANEQFF
>TRBV19|TRBJ2-7|.
CASSQGTGKYEQYF
>TRBV30|TRBJ1-1|few
CAWGDWGGTEAFF
>TRBV7-2|TRBJ2-1|.
CASSPDWRRENEQFF
>TRBV27|TRBJ2-1|.
CASSLGGNEQFF
>TRBV5-1|TRBJ2-1|.
CASSSAMFGPNNEQFF
>TRBV15|TRBJ2-3|.
CATSQDRVNTDTQYF